The subject of this entry is one T cell receptor (beta chain). Exposed volunteers were people who met a COVID-19 case within 2 weeks before study entry. This entry comes from a study of blood T cell repertoires in COVID-19. Study-level information: Spain, Italy and the United States supplied samples that represented acute and convalescent COVID-19.

Germline V CDR1 and CDR2: MNHGY, SVAAGI. The CDR3 length is 16 residues. Trimming pared 2 bases from V and 2 bases from J, leaving 15 bases between. Method: immunoSEQ multiplex PCR; TCRdb's copy keeps in-frame clones and lacks some. This sample carries more than 300,000 clones, 90% of them seen once, and the ten largest clones take about 4%. The clonotype was recovered from a woman aged 25 to 39 who had been exposed to COVID-19. The genes are TRBV6-9 and TRBJ1-1, with D perhaps TRBD1 (5 bases). Specimen: PBMCs or T cells enriched from blood (not recorded which). The CDR3 DNA reads as TGTGCCAGCAGTTATACACGACAGTTTATTAACACTGAAGCTTTCTTT. Translation: CASSYTRQFINTEAFF.